The 22 T cell receptor beta chains listed next were all sequenced from one sample in a study of T cell repertoires in cytomegalovirus infection. TCRdb reprocessed the reads with MiXCR, giving one entry per CDR3 protein. The sample has about a million distinct CDR3 sequences, about 33% seen once. These receptors have no known antigen. The source was cultured CD8+ T cells from PBMCs, collected from culture after CMV antigen stimulation. The receptors stem from a human donor in good health (CMV status not recorded). Some clones in this sample may be carry-over from other donors' samples.

This clonotype was observed once. The rearrangement uses TRBV6-5 and TRBJ2-2, with D possibly being TRBD2 (8 bases). Germline lookup yields CDR1 MNHEY and CDR2 SVGAGI. The CDR3 runs 18 residues. V lost 2 bases to trimming and J lost 0 bases, with 16 bases between them. CDR3 nucleotides: TGTGCCAGCAGTTACAAGGGGGCGGGGGGACCGAACACCGGGGAGCTGTTTTTT. Amino acid sequence: CASSYKGAGGPNTGELFF.

The chain carries TRBV4-1 and TRBJ2-4; perhaps TRBD1 as D (6 bases). The germline V gene has CDR1 MGHRA and CDR2 YSYEKL. With 6 bases removed from V and 3 bases from J, the gap between germline ends came to 15 bases. The CDR3 length is 15 residues. CDR3 bases: TGCGCCAGCAGACTTCTACAGGGAGTCAAAAACATTCAGTACTTC. Protein: CASRLLQGVKNIQYF.

V gene TRBV6-6 combines with J gene TRBJ2-1; no clear D. Germline V gene data show CDR1 as MNHNY and CDR2 as SVGAGI (reference sequence). There are 14 residues in the CDR3. The germline V and J ends were trimmed by 0 bases and 4 bases, with 7 bases remaining between them. CDR3 nucleotides: TGTGCCAGCAGTTACTCAGTCCATTACAATGAGCAGTTCTTC. It codes for CASSYSVHYNEQFF.

There are a few counts of this clonotype. The rearrangement links TRBV10-3 to TRBJ2-7; maybe TRBD2 (6 bases). V shed 1 base and J shed 5 bases, with 18 bases lying between them. From germline, CDR1 is ENHRY and CDR2 SYGVKD. The CDR3 has 16 residues. The CDR3 nucleotides are TGTGCCATCAGTGAGTTCCTGTTGGAGGGTTACCACGAGCAGTACTTC. Amino acids: CAISEFLLEGYHEQYF.

This clonotype was found once. A much larger clone lies one base from this, so it may be a read error. This chain connects TRBV27 to TRBJ2-7; 7 bases fit TRBD1. Per germline, CDR1 MNHEY and CDR2 SMNVEV (reference sequence). There are 11 residues in the CDR3. As DNA, the CDR3 is TGTACCAGCAGGTACAGGGGAGAGCAGTACTTC. Translated, it gives CTSRYRGEQYF.

This sequence joins TRBV19 and TRBJ2-4; no clear D. The CDR3 is made up of 17 amino acids. Germline V gene sequence: CDR1 LNHDA, CDR2 SQIVND (reference sequence). V dropped 3 bases and J dropped 1 base, with 16 bases sitting between them. The CDR3 is CASSIMARSTAKNIQYF. CDR3 nucleotides: TGTGCCAGTAGTATTATGGCCAGATCCACGGCCAAAAACATTCAGTACTTC. The whole variable domain, filled in from reference TRBV19 and TRBJ2-4, reads DGGITQSPKYLFRKEGQNVTLSCEQNLNHDAMYWYRQDPGQGLRLIYYSQIVNDFQKGDIAEGYSVSREKKESFPLTVTSAQKNPTAFYLCASSIMARSTAKNIQYFGAGTRLSVL.

The CDR3 coding sequence is TGTGCCAGCAGCCCCGAGTTCCGGAACAATGAGCAGTTCTTC. Amino acid sequence: CASSPEFRNNEQFF. The V gene is TRBV5-4, the J gene TRBJ2-1; D is unresolved. The CDR3 runs to 14 residues. Germline V lookup: CDR1 SGHNT, CDR2 YYREEE (reference sequence). Trimming took 4 bases from V and 5 from J, leaving 13 bases between them.

V gene TRBV28 combines with J gene TRBJ2-7; 7 bases are shared with TRBD1. Germline CDR1 is MDHEN and CDR2 is SYDVKM. This CDR3 comprises 15 residues. Losses at the gene ends were 0 bases for V and 4 bases for J; bases not matched to a gene: 6. The CDR3 region is CASSLWRQGRYEQYV. As DNA, the CDR3 is TGTGCCAGCAGTTTATGGCGACAGGGAAGGTACGAGCAGTACGTC.

This clonotype was counted between two and nine times. The chain couples TRBV7-6 to TRBJ2-1; 7 nucleotides match TRBD2. J was trimmed by 5 bases and V by 5 bases; bases with no gene match: 12. Germline values: CDR1 SGHVS, CDR2 FNYEAQ. This CDR3 comprises 16 residues. DNA of the CDR3: TGTGCCAGCAGCGAAATAGCGGGTAAAGGGGACAATGAGCAGTTCTTC. It yields the protein CASSEIAGKGDNEQFF.

V usage is TRBV4-1 and J usage is TRBJ2-2; 9 bases fit TRBD1. Looked up from germline, CDR1 is MGHRA and CDR2 is YSYEKL. The V and J ends lost 4 bases and 7 bases, in that order; junction bases with no gene match: 7. This CDR3 has 15 residues. This chain's CDR3 is CASSLRTGEGGELFF. The CDR3, as DNA: TGCGCCAGCAGCCTCCGGACAGGGGAGGGCGGGGAGCTGTTTTTT.

This clonotype was seen a handful of times. The V call is TRBV7-3, the J call TRBJ2-3; D perhaps matches TRBD1 (7 bases). The CDR3 is made up of 15 amino acids. From germline, CDR1 is SGHTA and CDR2 FQGTGA. With 3 bases removed from V and 5 bases from J, the gap between germline ends came to 15 bases. CDR3 amino acids: CASSFLEGAKDTQYF. The CDR3 nucleotides are TGTGCCAGCAGCTTCCTGGAGGGGGCGAAAGATACGCAGTATTTT.

To note about this clonotype: A much larger clonotype is one base distant, so this may be a read error. V is TRBV7-6 and J is TRBJ1-1; D ambiguous. This CDR3 region has 14 residues. Germline CDR1 is SGHVS and CDR2 is FNYEAQ. The CDR3 nucleotides are TGTGTCAGCAATAATCTCGGTGCGAACACTGAAGCTTTCTTT. Its translation: CVSNNLGANTEAFF.

Ten or more counts support this clonotype. This chain links TRBV7-2 with TRBJ1-1; the D is unclear. Trimming shortened V by 1 base and J by 4 bases, and 7 bases separated the two germline ends. The CDR3 totals 13 residues. The germline V gene has CDR1 SGHTA and CDR2 FQGNSA. CDR3 DNA sequence: TGTGCCAGCAGCTTAGTTTCCAGCACTGAAGCTTTCTTT. Translated: CASSLVSSTEAFF.

The chain recombines TRBV10-3 with TRBJ2-1; possible D gene TRBD1, 6 bases. Germline assignment: CDR1 ENHRY and CDR2 SYGVKD. The CDR3 is 15 amino acids. Trimming pared 10 bases from V and 5 bases from J, leaving 21 bases between. CDR3 DNA sequence: TGTGCCACCACGTCGACAGGTCGGTCGAACAATGAGCAGTTCTTC. It translates to CATTSTGRSNNEQFF.

The chain couples TRBV27 to TRBJ1-1, with a tentative D call TRBD1 (6 bases). The V gene's germline CDR1 is MNHEY and CDR2 SMNVEV (reference sequence). Trimming took 6 bases from V and 1 from J, leaving 18 bases between them. The CDR3 is made up of 16 amino acids. The CDR3 region is CASSFTPHRENTEAFF. For the CDR3, the DNA is TGTGCCAGCAGCTTCACCCCTCACAGGGAGAACACTGAAGCTTTCTTT.

This clonotype appeared a few times. The rearrangement uses TRBV12-3 or TRBV12-4 and TRBJ2-7, with D perhaps matching TRBD2 (6 bases). V was trimmed by 1 base and J by 6 bases, leaving 7 bases between them. The CDR3 sequence is 12 residues long. CDR3 sequence reads: CASSLGGTEQYF. In DNA form, the CDR3 reads TGTGCCAGCAGTTTAGGCGGGACCGAGCAGTACTTC.

This clonotype was seen only a few times. The chain joins TRBV7-9 to TRBJ1-1; D may be TRBD1 (5 bases). Per the germline V gene, CDR1 is SEHNR and CDR2 is FQNEAQ (reference sequence). CDR3 length: 13 amino acids. V lost 9 bases, J lost 3 bases, and 14 bases lay in between. CDR3 residues: CASLSGGDTEAFF. CDR3 coding DNA: TGTGCCAGTCTTAGTGGGGGAGACACTGAAGCTTTCTTT.

In this sample, this clonotype turned up a few times. The chain has TRBV4-2 and TRBJ1-1; TRBD1 agrees at 9 bases. The junction had 7 bases not matched to a gene; V was cut back by 2 bases and J by 3 bases. CDR3 size: 16 residues. Germline V gives CDR1 LGHNA, CDR2 YNFKEQ. CDR3 sequence (DNA): TGTGCCAGCAGCCAATACACAGGGGGCTCCGACACTGAAGCTTTCTTT. It is translated as CASSQYTGGSDTEAFF.

The chain uses TRBV6-5 and TRBJ1-1; 8 bases align to TRBD1. In germline, CDR1 is MNHEY, CDR2 SVGAGI. V was pared by 2 bases and J by 8 bases, with 16 bases of the junction left unmatched. The CDR3 sequence is 17 residues long. CDR3 sequence reads: CASSYHRRGRGPGEAFF. DNA of the CDR3: TGTGCCAGCAGTTACCACCGACGAGGCAGGGGGCCGGGGGAAGCTTTCTTT.

This rearrangement joins TRBV20-1 to TRBJ1-3, with D perhaps matching TRBD1 (6 bases). Germline V gene lookup returns CDR1 DFQATT and CDR2 SNEGSKA (reference sequence). CDR3 length: 17 residues. Trimming pared 0 bases from V and 0 bases from J, leaving 15 bases between. CDR3 amino acids: CSARDGQTLTSGNTIYF. The CDR3 DNA reads TGCAGTGCTAGAGACGGACAGACCCTTACCTCTGGAAACACCATATATTTT.

This clonotype was observed at least ten times. This sequence joins TRBV5-5 and TRBJ2-7, with 9 bases matching TRBD1. Trimming took 2 bases from V and 3 from J; bases not matched to a gene: 3. The CDR3 contains 14 residues. Germline V gene lookup returns CDR1 SGHKS and CDR2 YYEKEE (reference sequence). CDR3 sequence reads: CASSFGTGNYEQYF. In nucleotides, the CDR3 is TGTGCCAGCAGCTTTGGGACAGGGAACTACGAGCAGTACTTC.

The CDR3 region is CASSQAADSNQPQHF. CDR3 nucleotide sequence: TGTGCCAGCAGCCAAGCGGCGGATAGCAATCAGCCCCAGCATTTT. The V and J genes are TRBV4-2 and TRBJ1-5; D gene unclear. Germline V gene lookup returns CDR1 LGHNA and CDR2 YNFKEQ. The CDR3 consists of 15 residues. Trimming removed 1 base from V and 0 bases from J, with 7 bases in between.